The clone carrying this T cell receptor beta chain has just a few counts. Its specificity is not known. The sample comes from a study of identical twins. Whole-study findings and limits: The models systematically underestimated how much out-of-frame TCR alpha was shared in monozygotic twins. Memory repertoires showed no such pattern, whereas abundant cord blood beta clonotypes carried fewer insertions.

TCRdb reanalysed the 5' RACE reads using MiXCR and keeps one entry per CDR3 protein. The sample lists some 790,000 distinct CDR3 sequences, around a sixth occurring once. The V gene's germline CDR1 is PRHDT and CDR2 FYEKMQ (reference sequence). The CDR3 totals 13 residues. Trimming took off 2 bases at V and 3 bases at J, with 7 bases between the two ends. The same specimen was also included in a second study, on T cells expressing NK-cell markers. Per that study: Expanded NKG2C+ T cell clones were not confirmed as HCMV-specific.

This clonotype was obtained from a woman under 30 in good health. Sequences were obtained from PBMCs. The V and J genes are TRBV13 and TRBJ1-1, with a tentative D call TRBD1 (6 bases). The chain's CDR3 is CASSLWTDTEAFF. CDR3 DNA: TGTGCCAGCAGCTTATGGACAGACACTGAAGCTTTCTTT.